Below are 21 T cell receptor beta chains sequenced from a single sample in a study of blood T cell repertoires in COVID-19. TCRdb keeps only in-frame clones here, not all; method: immunoSEQ multiplex PCR. The sample shows 98,000 or so clones, 75% to 90% of them seen only once. The sample was peripheral blood. These TCRs come from a man aged 50 or older with acute or convalescent COVID-19.

Remarks on this clone: The germline gene is not matched at one end of the junction; a read error may be the cause. This chain links TRBV7-8 with TRBJ2-1; weak D call: TRBD2 (6 bases). CDR1 is SGHVS and CDR2 is FQNEAQ in the germline V gene. The CDR3 is made up of 11 amino acids. CDR3 loop: CASSPIRELFF. The DNA of the CDR3 is TGTGCCAGCAGCCCTATTCGGGAGCTGTTCTTC.

The genes are TRBV29-1 and TRBJ2-2; D perhaps matches TRBD2 (6 bases). This CDR3 is built from 15 residues. Germline V gives CDR1 SQVTM, CDR2 ANQGSEA. The ends were cut back, 8 bases at V and 7 bases at J, with 23 bases in the middle. The CDR3 coding sequence is TGCAGCTCCCGAGCCAGGATCGGGGGAGGCGGGGAGCTGTTTTTT. As protein: CSSRARIGGGGELFF.

V gene TRBV6-4 combines with J gene TRBJ2-2; 10 nucleotides agree with TRBD2. This CDR3 has 15 residues. CDR1 is MRHNA, CDR2 SNTAGT, per germline. Trimming cost V 10 bases and J 0 bases; bases outside gene matches: 5. The CDR3: CANSSGRANTGELFF. Here the CDR3 DNA reads TGTGCCAATTCGAGCGGGAGGGCGAACACCGGGGAGCTGTTTTTT.

The V gene is TRBV2, the J gene TRBJ2-1; no clear D gene. The V end lost 2 bases, the J end lost 8 bases, and 7 bases lay between the germline ends. Germline V lookup: CDR1 SNHLY, CDR2 FYNNEI. CDR3 length: 12 amino acids. CDR3 residues: CASSETSDEQFF. The CDR3 DNA sequence: TGTGCCAGCAGTGAAACCTCGGATGAGCAGTTCTTC.

The genes are TRBV18 and TRBJ2-7; D ambiguous. Germline V gene lookup returns CDR1 KGHSH and CDR2 LQKENI. V was cut by 6 bases and J by 2 bases, with 17 bases left in between. The CDR3 length is 15 residues. CDR3 in DNA: TGTGCCAGCTCCCCCGGCGGCACACGAGCCTACGAGCAGTACTTC. Its translation: CASSPGGTRAYEQYF.

This sequence joins TRBV3-1 (or the pseudogene TRBV3-2) and TRBJ1-6; D remains ambiguous. The CDR3 consists of 15 residues. The V gene's germline CDR1 is LGHDT and CDR2 YNNKEL (reference sequence). V was shortened by 0 bases and J by 14 bases, with 17 bases between the two germline ends. The CDR3 loop reads CASSQEGRTLGTLHF. The CDR3 DNA reads TGTGCCAGCAGCCAAGAGGGAAGGACTCTCGGGACCCTCCACTTT.

The chain employs TRBV28 and TRBJ2-6; 12 bases fit TRBD1. Germline loops: CDR1 MDHEN, CDR2 SYDVKM. The CDR3 totals 17 residues. V was pared by 5 bases and J by 2 bases, with 4 bases of the junction left unmatched. For the CDR3, the DNA is TGTGCCAGCAGTACCCGGGACAGGGGGCCTGGGGCCAACGTCCTGACTTTC. Its protein product is CASSTRDRGPGANVLTF.

This clone was seen a few times. This sequence joins TRBV2 and TRBJ2-2; TRBD2 matches 11 bases. Germline CDR1 SNHLY, CDR2 FYNNEI. Trimming at V came to 4 bases and at J to 7 bases, leaving 8 bases not matched to a gene. The CDR3 is 16 amino acids. The CDR3 sequence is CASSGGSGRAGGELFF. CDR3 nucleotides: TGTGCCAGCAGTGGGGGTAGCGGGAGGGCCGGCGGGGAGCTGTTTTTT.

The V and J genes are TRBV7-7 and TRBJ1-6; TRBD1 is a possible D gene (5 bases). Germline CDR1 SSHAT, CDR2 FNYEAQ (reference sequence). The CDR3 covers 16 residues. The germline V and J ends were trimmed by 10 bases and 5 bases, with 21 bases remaining between them. CDR3 sequence (DNA): TGTGCCACTCCCTGTGGACATAGGGTACATAATTCACCCCTCCACTTT. Protein product: CATPCGHRVHNSPLHF.

V and J are TRBV7-6 and TRBJ2-5; TRBD1 might be the D (5 bases). Trimming took 6 bases from V and 1 from J, leaving 15 bases between them. Germline V gene data show CDR1 as SGHVS and CDR2 as FNYEAQ. The CDR3 covers 15 residues. The CDR3 DNA sequence: TGTGCCAGCAGGCAAGGGGCTTTGGGCCAAGAGACCCAGTACTTC. Translating gives CASRQGALGQETQYF. The whole variable domain, remainder taken from reference TRBV7-6 and TRBJ2-5, is GAGVSQSPRYKVTKRGQDVALRCDPISGHVSLYWYRQALGQGPEFLTYFNYEAQQDKSGLPNDRFSAERPEGSISTLTIQRTEQRDSAMYRCASRQGALGQETQYFGPGTRLLVL.

The count of this clone is one. This sequence joins TRBV7-2 and TRBJ2-7; a possible D gene is TRBD1 (6 bases). In germline, CDR1 is SGHTA, CDR2 FQGNSA. The CDR3 length is 13 residues. Trimming left V 1 base short and J 10 bases short, with 14 bases between. The CDR3 DNA sequence: TGTGCCAGCAGCTTAGGGGGAGACAGGTCCCAGTACTTC. This encodes CASSLGGDRSQYF.

This chain connects TRBV6-5 to TRBJ1-3, with TRBD1 matching over 7 bases. Germline-derived CDR1 and CDR2 are MNHEY and SVGAGI. This CDR3 spans 14 amino acids. The V and J ends lost 4 bases and 4 bases, in that order; junction bases with no gene match: 4. The CDR3: CASSSGQVGNTIYF. The CDR3 DNA reads TGTGCCAGCAGTTCTGGACAGGTCGGAAACACCATATATTTT.

This clone was seen only once. The gene calls are TRBV6-5 and TRBJ1-2, with D possibly being TRBD1 (6 bases). Trimming cost V 9 bases and J 7 bases, with 15 bases left between them. The CDR3 contains 12 residues. The germline V gene encodes CDR1 MNHEY and CDR2 SVGAGI. CDR3 region: CASRTAYGGYTF. For the CDR3, the DNA is TGTGCCAGTAGGACAGCTTATGGTGGCTACACCTTC.

There are a few counts of this clone. The chain links TRBV7-9 to TRBJ1-6; D is unclear. V lost 2 bases and J lost 7, with 12 bases in between. Germline V gene lookup returns CDR1 SEHNR and CDR2 FQNEAQ (reference sequence). The CDR3 runs to 15 residues. Here the CDR3 DNA reads TGTGCCAGCAGCTTAACCCCCGTCGCGAATTCACCCCTCCACTTT. It yields the protein CASSLTPVANSPLHF. Full variable domain (rest looked up from reference TRBV7-9 and TRBJ1-6): DTGVSQNPRHKITKRGQNVTFRCDPISEHNRLYWYRQTLGQGPEFLTYFQNEAQLEKSRLLSDRFSAERPKGSFSTLEIQRTEQGDSAMYLCASSLTPVANSPLHFGNGTRLTVT.

CDR3 amino acids: CASSPRTVNTEAFF. For the CDR3, the DNA is TGTGCCAGCAGCCCCCGGACAGTTAACACTGAAGCTTTCTTT. The genes are TRBV4-2 and TRBJ1-1; possible D gene TRBD1, 6 bases. The CDR3 sequence is 14 residues long. Between the trimmed V and J ends, which lost 4 bases and 2 bases, there was a span of 11 bases. CDR1 is LGHNA, CDR2 YNFKEQ, per germline.

V usage is TRBV28 and J usage is TRBJ2-2; 13 nucleotides align to TRBD2. The CDR3 length is 14 residues. The trim removed 8 bases at V and 5 bases at J, leaving 2 bases unmatched. The germline gives CDR1 MDHEN, CDR2 SYDVKM. In DNA, the CDR3 is TGTGCCAGCCGGACTAGCGGGAGTACCGGGGAGCTGTTTTTT. It yields the protein CASRTSGSTGELFF.

The chain uses TRBV11-3 and TRBJ2-7; 8 bases are a match to TRBD1. Trimming at V came to 4 bases and at J to 0 bases, leaving 5 bases not matched to a gene. CDR3 size: 15 residues. Germline lookup yields CDR1 SGHNT and CDR2 YENEEA. The DNA for the CDR3 is TGTGCCAGCAGCTCGTGGGACAGGAGCTCCTACGAGCAGTACTTC. Its translation: CASSSWDRSSYEQYF.

This sequence joins TRBV13 and TRBJ1-5; D uncertain. Germline V lookup: CDR1 PRHDT, CDR2 FYEKMQ (reference sequence). The CDR3 totals 15 residues. V was trimmed by 0 bases and J by 2 bases, leaving 8 bases between them. CDR3 region: CASSLGSGGNQPQHF. CDR3 DNA sequence: TGTGCCAGCAGCTTAGGTAGCGGGGGCAATCAGCCCCAGCATTTT.

This sequence joins TRBV5-1 and TRBJ2-1; TRBD2 aligns across 9 bases. CDR1 SGHRS and CDR2 YFSETQ come from the germline V gene. J was trimmed by 6 bases and V by 5 bases; bases with no gene match: 9. The CDR3 has 15 amino acids. CDR3 in amino acids: CASRTGTSRVNEQFF. In DNA, the CDR3 is TGCGCCAGCAGAACCGGGACTAGCAGAGTCAATGAGCAGTTCTTC.

This clone was seen once. The CDR3 DNA is TGTGCCAGCAGCCCTGACGGAGCTTATACCTACGAGCAGTACTTC. This translates into CASSPDGAYTYEQYF. The rearrangement joins TRBV9 to TRBJ2-7; D not certain. From germline, CDR1 is SGDLS and CDR2 YYNGEE. V lost 4 bases to trimming and J lost 2 bases, with 16 bases between them. CDR3 length: 15 amino acids.

V and J are TRBV7-2 and TRBJ2-7, with TRBD2 matching over 11 bases. The CDR3 loop spans 14 amino acids. Germline V gene data show CDR1 as SGHTA and CDR2 as FQGNSA. Trimming took 4 bases from V and 4 from J; bases not matched to a gene: 3. Here the CDR3 DNA reads TGTGCCAGCAGCTCGATAGCGGGGGGGTACGAGCAGTACTTC. Translation: CASSSIAGGYEQYF.